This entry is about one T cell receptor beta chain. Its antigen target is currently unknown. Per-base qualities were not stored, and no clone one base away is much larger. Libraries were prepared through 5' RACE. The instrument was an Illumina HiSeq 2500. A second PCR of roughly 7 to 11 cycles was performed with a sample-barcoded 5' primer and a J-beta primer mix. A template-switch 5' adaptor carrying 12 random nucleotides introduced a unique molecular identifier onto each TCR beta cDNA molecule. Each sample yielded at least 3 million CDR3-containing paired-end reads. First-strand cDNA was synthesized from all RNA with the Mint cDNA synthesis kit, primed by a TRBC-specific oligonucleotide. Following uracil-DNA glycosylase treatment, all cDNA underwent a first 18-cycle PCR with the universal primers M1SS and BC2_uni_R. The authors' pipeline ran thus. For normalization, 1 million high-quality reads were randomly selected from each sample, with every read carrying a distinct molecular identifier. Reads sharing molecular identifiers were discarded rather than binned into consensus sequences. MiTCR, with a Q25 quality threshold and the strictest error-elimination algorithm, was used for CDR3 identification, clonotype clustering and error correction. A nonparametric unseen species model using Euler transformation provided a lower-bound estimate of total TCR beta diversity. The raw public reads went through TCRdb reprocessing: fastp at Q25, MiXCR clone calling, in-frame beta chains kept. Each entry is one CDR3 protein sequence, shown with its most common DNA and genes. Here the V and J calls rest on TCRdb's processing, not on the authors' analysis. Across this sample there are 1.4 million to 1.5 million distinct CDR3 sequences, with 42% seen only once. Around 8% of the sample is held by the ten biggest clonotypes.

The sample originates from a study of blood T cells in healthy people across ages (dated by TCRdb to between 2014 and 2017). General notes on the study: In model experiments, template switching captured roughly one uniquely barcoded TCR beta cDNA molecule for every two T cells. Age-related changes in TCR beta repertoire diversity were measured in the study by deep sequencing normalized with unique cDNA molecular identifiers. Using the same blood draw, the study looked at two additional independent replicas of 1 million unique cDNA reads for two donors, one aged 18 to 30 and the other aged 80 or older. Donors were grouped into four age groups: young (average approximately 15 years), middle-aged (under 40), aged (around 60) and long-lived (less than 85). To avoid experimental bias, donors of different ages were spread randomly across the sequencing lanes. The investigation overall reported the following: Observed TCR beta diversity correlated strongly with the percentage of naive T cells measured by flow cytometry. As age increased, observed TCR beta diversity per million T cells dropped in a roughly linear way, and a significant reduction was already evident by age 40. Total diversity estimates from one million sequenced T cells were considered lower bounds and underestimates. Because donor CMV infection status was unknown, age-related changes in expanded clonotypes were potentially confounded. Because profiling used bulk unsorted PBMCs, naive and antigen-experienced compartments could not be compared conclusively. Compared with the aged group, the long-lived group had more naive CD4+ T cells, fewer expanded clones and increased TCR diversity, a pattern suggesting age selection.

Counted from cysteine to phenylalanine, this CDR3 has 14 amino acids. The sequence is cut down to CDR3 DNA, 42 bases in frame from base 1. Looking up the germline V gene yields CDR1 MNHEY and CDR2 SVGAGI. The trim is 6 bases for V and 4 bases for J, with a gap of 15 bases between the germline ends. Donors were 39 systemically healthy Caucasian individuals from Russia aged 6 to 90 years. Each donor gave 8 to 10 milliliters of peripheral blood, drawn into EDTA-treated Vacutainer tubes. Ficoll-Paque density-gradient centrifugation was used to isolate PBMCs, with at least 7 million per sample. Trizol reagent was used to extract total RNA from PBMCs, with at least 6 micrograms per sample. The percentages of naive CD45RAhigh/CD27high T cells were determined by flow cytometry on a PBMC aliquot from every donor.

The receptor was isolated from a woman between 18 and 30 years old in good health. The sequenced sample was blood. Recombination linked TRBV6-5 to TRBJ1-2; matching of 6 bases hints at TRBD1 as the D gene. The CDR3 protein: CASSSGTSTYGYTF. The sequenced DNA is TGTGCCAGCAGCTCCGGGACATCCACCTATGGCTACACCTTC.